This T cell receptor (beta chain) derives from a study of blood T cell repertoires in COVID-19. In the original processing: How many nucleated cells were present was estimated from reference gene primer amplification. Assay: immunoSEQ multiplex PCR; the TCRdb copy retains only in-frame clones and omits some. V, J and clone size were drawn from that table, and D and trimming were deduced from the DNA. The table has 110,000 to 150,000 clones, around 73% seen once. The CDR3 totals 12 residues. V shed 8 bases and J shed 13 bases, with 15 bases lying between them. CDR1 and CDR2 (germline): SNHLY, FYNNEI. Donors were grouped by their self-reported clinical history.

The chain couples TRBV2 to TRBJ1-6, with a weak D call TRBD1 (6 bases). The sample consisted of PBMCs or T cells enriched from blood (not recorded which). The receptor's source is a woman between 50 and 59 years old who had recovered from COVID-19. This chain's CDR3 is CASGIGQHPLHF. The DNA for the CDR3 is TGTGCCAGCGGGATCGGACAGCACCCCCTCCACTTT.